This T cell receptor (beta chain) was sequenced for a study of T cell responses to AZD1222 COVID-19 vaccine. Looking at the study overall: Samples with a second dose at about 4 or about 12 weeks were pooled together.

Broader study findings: As reported, nearly half of all spike-specific TCRs target variant regions that are unmutated. Dominant CD4 TCR responses targeted spike regions 160-218 and 743-854. Spike-specific TCR breadth and depth went up after people got two AZD1222 doses.

Only in-frame clones appear in the TCRdb table, and some are missing; sequencing was by immunoSEQ multiplex PCR. The data contain roughly 100,000 clones, roughly 89% of them singletons. The CDR3 totals 13 residues. Per the germline V gene, CDR1 is MDHEN and CDR2 is SYDVKM. The V end was cut by 10 bases, the J end by 1 base, with 13 bases between. Details on this clone: Its antigen is still unknown.

The chain links TRBV28 to TRBJ1-1; tentative D call: TRBD1 (5 bases). The sequence came from an adult in good health. The sample was peripheral blood, taken on day 0 of AZD1222 vaccination. This CDR3 reads CATGRGRNTEAFF. For the CDR3, the DNA is TGTGCCACGGGGAGGGGACGGAACACTGAAGCTTTCTTT.